This T cell receptor beta chain was documented in a study of a mutant IDH1 vaccine in newly diagnosed glioma. In the study overall: Earlier treatment was radiotherapy, temozolomide, or both, with most getting both. At week 35 came visit V12, and visit V13 followed at week 47. Study-wide results and caveats: In about 94% of patients, immune responses induced by the vaccine occurred. Pseudoprogression seemingly bore no relation to changes in top peripheral T cell clonotypes.

Germline V gene data show CDR1 as MNHEY and CDR2 as SVGAGI. The CDR3 has 14 residues. J gave up 4 bases and V 6 bases, and 7 bases lay outside the gene matches. Sample time point: week 35, safety follow-up. Vaccinated patients received 300 ug of mutant IDH1 20-mer peptide per dose, with topical imiquimod. With respect to this clone: Its antigen remains unidentified.

Sequencing was performed with immunoSEQ multiplex PCR; in TCRdb, only in-frame clones are kept and a portion is missing. The table shows roughly 32,000 clones, with just under 80% occurring only once. V gene TRBV6-5 combines with J gene TRBJ1-1, with 8 bases matching TRBD1. The sequenced sample was PBMCs, obtained from a glioma patient whose treatment included an IDH1 peptide vaccine. The origin of this receptor is a man in his forties with glioma. Some clones in this sample may be carry-over from other donors' samples. The CDR3 DNA sequence: TGTGCCAGCAGACCCGGACAGGGTGGCACTGAAGCTTTCTTT. This translates into CASRPGQGGTEAFF.